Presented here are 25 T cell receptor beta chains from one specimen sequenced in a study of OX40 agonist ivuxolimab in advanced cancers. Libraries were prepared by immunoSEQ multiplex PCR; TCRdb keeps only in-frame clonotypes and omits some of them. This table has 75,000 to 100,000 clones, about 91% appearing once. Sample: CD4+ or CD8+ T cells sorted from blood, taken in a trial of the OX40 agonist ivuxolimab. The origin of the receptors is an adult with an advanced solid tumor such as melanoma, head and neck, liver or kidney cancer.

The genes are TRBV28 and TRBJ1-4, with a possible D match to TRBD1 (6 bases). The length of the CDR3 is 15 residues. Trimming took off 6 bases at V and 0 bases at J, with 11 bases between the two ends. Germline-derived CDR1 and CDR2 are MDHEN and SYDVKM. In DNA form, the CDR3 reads TGTGCCAGCAGGGGGGGGGCGGCAACTAATGAAAAACTGTTTTTT. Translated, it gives CASRGGAATNEKLFF.

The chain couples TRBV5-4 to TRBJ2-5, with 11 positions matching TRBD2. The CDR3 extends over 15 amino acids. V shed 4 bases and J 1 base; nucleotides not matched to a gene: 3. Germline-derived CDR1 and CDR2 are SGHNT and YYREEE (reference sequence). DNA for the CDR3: TGTGCCAGCAGCCCGACTAGCGGGACCCAAGAGACCCAGTACTTC. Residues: CASSPTSGTQETQYF.

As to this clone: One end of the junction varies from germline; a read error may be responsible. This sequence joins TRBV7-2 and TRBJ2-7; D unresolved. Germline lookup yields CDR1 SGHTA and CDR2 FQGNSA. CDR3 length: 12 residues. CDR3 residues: CASSLEVGPYYF. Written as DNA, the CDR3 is TGTGCCAGCAGCTTAGAGGTGGGCCCGTACTATTTC.

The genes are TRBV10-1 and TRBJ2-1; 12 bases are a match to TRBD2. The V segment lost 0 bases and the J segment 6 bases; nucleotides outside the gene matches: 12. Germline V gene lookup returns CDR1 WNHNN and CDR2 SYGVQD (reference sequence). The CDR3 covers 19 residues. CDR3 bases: TGCGCCAGCAGTGAGTCAGGGCTAGCGGGAGGGTTAGCGGGCAATGAGCAGTTCTTC. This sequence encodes CASSESGLAGGLAGNEQFF.

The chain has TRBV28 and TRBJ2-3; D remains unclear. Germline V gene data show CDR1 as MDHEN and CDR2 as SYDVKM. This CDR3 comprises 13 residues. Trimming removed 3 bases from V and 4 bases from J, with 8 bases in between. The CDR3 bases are TGTGCCAGCAGTTTCGGTGCCCCAGATACGCAGTATTTT. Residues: CASSFGAPDTQYF.

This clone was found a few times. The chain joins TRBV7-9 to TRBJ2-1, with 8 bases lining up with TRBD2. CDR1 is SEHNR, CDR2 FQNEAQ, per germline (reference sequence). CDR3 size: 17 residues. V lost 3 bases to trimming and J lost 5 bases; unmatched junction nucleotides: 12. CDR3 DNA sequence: TGTGCCAGCAGCTTCGTGCCGGGACTAGGTGCCCACAATGAGCAGTTCTTC. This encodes CASSFVPGLGAHNEQFF.

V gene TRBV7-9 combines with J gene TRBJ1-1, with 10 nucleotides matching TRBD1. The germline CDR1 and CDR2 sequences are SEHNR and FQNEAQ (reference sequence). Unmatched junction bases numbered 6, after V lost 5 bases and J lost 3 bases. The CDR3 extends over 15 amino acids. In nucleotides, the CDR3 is TGTGCCAGCAGCAGGGACAGGGGAGCGGACACTGAAGCTTTCTTT. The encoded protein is CASSRDRGADTEAFF.

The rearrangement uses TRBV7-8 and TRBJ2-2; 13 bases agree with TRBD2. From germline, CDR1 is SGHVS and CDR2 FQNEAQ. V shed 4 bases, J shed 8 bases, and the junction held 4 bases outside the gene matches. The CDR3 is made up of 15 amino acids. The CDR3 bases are TGTGCCAGCAGCTCCAGACTAGCGGGAGGAGGGGAGCTGTTTTTT. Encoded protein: CASSSRLAGGGELFF.

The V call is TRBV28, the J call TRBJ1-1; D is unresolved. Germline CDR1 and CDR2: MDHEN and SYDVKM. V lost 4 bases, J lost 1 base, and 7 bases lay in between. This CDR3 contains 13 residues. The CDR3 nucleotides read TGTGCCAGCAGTTCCGGGGAGAACACTGAAGCTTTCTTT. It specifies CASSSGENTEAFF.

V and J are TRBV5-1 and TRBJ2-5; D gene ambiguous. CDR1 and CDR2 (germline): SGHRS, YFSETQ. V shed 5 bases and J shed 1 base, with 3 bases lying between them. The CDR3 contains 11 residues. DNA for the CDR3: TGCGCCAGCAGAATCCAAGAGACCCAGTACTTC. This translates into CASRIQETQYF.

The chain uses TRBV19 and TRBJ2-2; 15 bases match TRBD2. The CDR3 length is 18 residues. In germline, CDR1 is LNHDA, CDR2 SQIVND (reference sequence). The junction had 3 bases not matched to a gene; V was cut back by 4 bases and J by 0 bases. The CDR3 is CASSRRTSGRANTGELFF. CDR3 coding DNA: TGTGCCAGTAGTAGACGGACTAGCGGGAGGGCGAACACCGGGGAGCTGTTTTTT.

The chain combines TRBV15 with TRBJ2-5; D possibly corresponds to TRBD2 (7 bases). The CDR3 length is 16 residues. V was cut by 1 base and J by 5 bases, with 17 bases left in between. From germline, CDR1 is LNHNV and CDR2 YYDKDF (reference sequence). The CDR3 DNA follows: TGTGCCACCAGCAGAGGGGACGGAGGGGGGGCCGAGACCCAGTACTTC. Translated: CATSRGDGGGAETQYF.

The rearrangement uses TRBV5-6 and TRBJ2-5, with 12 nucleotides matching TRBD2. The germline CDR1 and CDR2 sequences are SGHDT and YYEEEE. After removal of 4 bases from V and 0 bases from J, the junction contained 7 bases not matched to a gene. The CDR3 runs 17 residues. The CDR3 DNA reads TGTGCCAGCAGCCGGTGGGGACTAGCGGGTGACCAAGAGACCCAGTACTTC. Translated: CASSRWGLAGDQETQYF.

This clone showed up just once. CDR3 bases: TGTGCCAGCAGCGCCCGGGGTGGGAGCTCCTACGAGCAGTACTTC. It encodes CASSARGGSSYEQYF. V usage is TRBV28 and J usage is TRBJ2-7; D perhaps matches TRBD2 (5 bases). This CDR3 contains 15 residues. V was trimmed by 6 bases and J by 0 bases, leaving 15 bases between them. Per germline, CDR1 MDHEN and CDR2 SYDVKM. The full variable domain, completed using reference TRBV28 and TRBJ2-7, is DVKVTQSSRYLVKRTGEKVFLECVQDMDHENMFWYRQDPGLGLRLIYFSYDVKMKEKGDIPEGYSVSREKKERFSLILESASTNQTSMYLCASSARGGSSYEQYFGPGTRLTVT.

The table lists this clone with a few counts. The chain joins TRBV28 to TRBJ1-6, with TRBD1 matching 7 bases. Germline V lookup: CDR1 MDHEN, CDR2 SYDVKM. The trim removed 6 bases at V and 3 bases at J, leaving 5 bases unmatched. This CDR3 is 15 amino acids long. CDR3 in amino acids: CASSSQGNYNSPLHF. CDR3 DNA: TGTGCCAGCAGCTCACAGGGGAACTATAATTCACCCCTCCACTTT.

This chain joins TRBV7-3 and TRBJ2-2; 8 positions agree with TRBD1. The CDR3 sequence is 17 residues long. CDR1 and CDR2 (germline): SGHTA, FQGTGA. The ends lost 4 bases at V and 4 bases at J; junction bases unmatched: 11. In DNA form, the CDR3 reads TGTGCCAGCAGCTCATACCCGGACAGGGTGAGCACCGGGGAGCTGTTTTTT. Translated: CASSSYPDRVSTGELFF.

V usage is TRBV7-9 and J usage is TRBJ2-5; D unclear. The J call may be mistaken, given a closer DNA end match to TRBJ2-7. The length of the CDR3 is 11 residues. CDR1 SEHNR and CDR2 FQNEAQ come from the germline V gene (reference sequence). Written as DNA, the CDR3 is TGTGCCAGCAGCATCGGGTACGAGCAGTACTTC. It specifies CASSIGYEQYF.

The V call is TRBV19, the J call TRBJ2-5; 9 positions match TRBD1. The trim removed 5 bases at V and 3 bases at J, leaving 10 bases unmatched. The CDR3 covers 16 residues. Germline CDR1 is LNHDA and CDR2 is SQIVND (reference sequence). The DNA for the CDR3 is TGTGCCAGTAGTCTTCCCGGGACAGGGAGAAAAGAGACCCAGTACTTC. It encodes CASSLPGTGRKETQYF.

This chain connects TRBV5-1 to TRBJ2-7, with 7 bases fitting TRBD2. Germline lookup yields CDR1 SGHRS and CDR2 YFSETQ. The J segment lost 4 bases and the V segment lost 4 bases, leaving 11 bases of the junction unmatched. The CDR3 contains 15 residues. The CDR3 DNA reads TGCGCCAGCAGCCAGACGGGAGGCAGACAGTACGAGCAGTACTTC. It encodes CASSQTGGRQYEQYF.

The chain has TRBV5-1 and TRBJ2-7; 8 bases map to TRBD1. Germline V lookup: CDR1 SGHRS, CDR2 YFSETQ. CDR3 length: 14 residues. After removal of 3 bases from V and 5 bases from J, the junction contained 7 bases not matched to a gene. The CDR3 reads CASSWGQVENEQYF. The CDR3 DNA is TGCGCCAGCAGCTGGGGACAGGTAGAGAACGAGCAGTACTTC.

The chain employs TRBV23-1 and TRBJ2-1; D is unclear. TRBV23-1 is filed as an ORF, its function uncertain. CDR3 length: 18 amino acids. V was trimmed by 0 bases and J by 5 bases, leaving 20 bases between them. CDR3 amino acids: CASSQSPNGEVRDNEQFF. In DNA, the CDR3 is TGCGCCAGCAGTCAATCCCCTAATGGCGAGGTCAGAGACAATGAGCAGTTCTTC.

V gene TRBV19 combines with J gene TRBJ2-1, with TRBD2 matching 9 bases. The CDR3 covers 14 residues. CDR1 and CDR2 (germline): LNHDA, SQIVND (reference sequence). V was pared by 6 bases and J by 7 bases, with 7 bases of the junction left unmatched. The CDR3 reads CASREAGGKNEQFF. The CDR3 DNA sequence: TGTGCCAGTAGGGAAGCGGGAGGTAAGAATGAGCAGTTCTTC.

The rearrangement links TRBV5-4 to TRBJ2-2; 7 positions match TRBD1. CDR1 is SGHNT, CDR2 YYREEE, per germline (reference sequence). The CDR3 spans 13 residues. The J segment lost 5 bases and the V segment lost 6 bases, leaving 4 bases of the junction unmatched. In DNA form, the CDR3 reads TGTGCCAGCACCTCACAGGGGACCGGGGAGCTGTTTTTT. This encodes CASTSQGTGELFF.

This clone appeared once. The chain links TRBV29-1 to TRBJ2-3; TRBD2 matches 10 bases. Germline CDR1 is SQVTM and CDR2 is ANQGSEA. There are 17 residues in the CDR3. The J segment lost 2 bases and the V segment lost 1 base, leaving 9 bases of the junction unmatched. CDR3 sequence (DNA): TGCAGCGTTGAAGGTACCCCACTAGCGGGGCACACAGATACGCAGTATTTT. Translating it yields CSVEGTPLAGHTDTQYF.

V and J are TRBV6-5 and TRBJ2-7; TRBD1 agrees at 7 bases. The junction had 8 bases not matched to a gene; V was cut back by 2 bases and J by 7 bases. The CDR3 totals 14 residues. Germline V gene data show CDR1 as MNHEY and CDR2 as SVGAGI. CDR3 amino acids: CASSYPPTGTEQYF. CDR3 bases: TGTGCCAGCAGTTACCCGCCGACAGGGACGGAGCAGTACTTC.